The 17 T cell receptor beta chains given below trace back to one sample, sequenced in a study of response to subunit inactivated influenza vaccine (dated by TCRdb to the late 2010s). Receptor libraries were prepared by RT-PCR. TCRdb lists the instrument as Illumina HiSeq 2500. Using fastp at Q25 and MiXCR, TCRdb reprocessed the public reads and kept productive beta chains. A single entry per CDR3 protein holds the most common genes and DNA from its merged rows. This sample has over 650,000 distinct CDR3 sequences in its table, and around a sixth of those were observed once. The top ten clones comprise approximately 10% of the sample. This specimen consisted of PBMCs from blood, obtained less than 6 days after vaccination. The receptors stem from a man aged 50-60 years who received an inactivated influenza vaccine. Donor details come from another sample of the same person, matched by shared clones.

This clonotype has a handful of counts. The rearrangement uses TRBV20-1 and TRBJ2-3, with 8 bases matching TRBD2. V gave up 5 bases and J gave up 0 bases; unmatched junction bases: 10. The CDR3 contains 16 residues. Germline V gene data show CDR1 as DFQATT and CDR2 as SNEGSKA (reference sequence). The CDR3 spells CSARAPGLGSTDTQYF. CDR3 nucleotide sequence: TGCAGTGCTCGCGCCCCGGGACTAGGTAGCACAGATACGCAGTATTTT.

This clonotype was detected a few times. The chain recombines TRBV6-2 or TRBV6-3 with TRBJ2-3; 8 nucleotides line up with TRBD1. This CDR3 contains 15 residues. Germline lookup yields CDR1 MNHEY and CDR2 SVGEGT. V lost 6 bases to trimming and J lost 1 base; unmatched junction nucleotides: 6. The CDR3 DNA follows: TGTGCCAGCAGACCTCAGGGGGCCGGCACAGATACGCAGTATTTT. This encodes CASRPQGAGTDTQYF.

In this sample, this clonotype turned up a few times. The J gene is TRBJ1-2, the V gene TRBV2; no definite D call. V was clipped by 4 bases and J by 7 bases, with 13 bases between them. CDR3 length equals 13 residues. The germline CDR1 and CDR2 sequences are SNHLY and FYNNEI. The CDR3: CASSGMRDSGYTF. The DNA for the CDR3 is TGTGCCAGCAGTGGTATGCGCGATTCTGGCTACACCTTC.

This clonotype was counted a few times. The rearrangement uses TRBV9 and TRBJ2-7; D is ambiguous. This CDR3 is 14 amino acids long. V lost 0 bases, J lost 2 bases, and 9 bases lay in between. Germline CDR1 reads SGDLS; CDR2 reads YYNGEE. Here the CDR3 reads CASSVGGRPYEQYF. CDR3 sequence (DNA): TGTGCCAGCAGCGTAGGAGGCAGGCCCTACGAGCAGTACTTC.

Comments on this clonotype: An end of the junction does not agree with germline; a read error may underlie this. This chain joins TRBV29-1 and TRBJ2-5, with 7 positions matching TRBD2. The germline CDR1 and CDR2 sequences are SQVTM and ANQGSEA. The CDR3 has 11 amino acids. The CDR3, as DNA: TGCAGCGTGGGGGAGGGAGAGACCCAGAACTTC. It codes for CSVGEGETQNF.

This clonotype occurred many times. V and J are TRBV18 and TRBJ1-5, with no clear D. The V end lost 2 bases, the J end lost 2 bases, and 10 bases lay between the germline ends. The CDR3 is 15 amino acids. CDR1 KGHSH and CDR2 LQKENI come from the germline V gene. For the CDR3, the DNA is TGTGCCAGCTCACCAGACGCCGCTGGCAATCAGCCCCAGCATTTT. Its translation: CASSPDAAGNQPQHF.

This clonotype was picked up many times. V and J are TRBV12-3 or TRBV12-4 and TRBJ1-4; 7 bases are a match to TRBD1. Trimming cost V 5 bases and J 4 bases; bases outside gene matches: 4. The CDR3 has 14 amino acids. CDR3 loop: CASSPGQVNEKLFF. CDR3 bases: TGTGCCAGCAGTCCTGGACAGGTTAATGAAAAACTGTTTTTT.

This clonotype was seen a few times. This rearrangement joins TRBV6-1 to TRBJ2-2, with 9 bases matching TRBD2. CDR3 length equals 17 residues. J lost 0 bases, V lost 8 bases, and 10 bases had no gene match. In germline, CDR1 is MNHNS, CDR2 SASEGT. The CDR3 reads CASQLGLAGANTGELFF. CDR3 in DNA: TGTGCCAGCCAACTGGGGTTAGCGGGAGCGAACACCGGGGAGCTGTTTTTT.

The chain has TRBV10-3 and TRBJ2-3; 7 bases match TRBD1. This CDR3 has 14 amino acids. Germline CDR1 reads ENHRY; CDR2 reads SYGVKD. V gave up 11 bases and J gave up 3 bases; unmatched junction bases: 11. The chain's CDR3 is CASSRQGWTDTQYF. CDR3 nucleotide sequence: TGTGCCTCGTCAAGACAGGGTTGGACAGATACGCAGTATTTT.

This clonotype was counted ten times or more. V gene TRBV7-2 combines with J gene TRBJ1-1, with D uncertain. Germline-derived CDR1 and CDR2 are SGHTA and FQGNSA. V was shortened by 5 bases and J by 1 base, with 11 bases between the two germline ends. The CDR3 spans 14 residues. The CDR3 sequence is CASSLDWGNTEAFF. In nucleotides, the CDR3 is TGTGCCAGCAGCCTAGACTGGGGGAACACTGAAGCTTTCTTT.

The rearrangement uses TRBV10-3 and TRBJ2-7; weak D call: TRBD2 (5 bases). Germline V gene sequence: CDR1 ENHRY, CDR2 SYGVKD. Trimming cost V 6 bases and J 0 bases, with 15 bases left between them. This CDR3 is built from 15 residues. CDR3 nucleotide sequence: TGTGCCATCAGGGGCTTTCCCGGGAACTCCTACGAGCAGTACTTC. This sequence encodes CAIRGFPGNSYEQYF.

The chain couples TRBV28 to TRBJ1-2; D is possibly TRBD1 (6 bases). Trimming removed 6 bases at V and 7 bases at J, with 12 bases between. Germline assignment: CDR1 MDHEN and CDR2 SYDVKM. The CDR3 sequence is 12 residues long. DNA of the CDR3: TGTGCCAGCAGGAACAGGGTGGTTGGCTACACCTTC. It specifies CASRNRVVGYTF.

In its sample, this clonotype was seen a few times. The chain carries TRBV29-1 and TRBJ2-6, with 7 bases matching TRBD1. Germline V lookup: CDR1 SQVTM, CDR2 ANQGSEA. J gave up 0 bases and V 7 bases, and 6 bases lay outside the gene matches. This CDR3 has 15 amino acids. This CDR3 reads CSGRTGCSGANVLTF. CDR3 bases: TGCAGCGGTCGGACAGGCTGCTCTGGGGCCAACGTCCTGACTTTC.

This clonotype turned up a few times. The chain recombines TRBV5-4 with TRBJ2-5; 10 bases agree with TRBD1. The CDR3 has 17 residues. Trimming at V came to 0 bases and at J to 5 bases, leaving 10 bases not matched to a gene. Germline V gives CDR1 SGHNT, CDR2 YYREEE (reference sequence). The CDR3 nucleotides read TGTGCCAGCAGCTTGGAAGAGTGGGGGACAGGGGTCGAGACCCAGTACTTC. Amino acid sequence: CASSLEEWGTGVETQYF. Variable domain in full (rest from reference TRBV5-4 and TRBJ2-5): ETGVTQSPTHLIKTRGQQVTLRCSSQSGHNTVSWYQQALGQGPQFIFQYYREEENGRGNFPPRFSGLQFPNYSSELNVNALELDDSALYLCASSLEEWGTGVETQYFGPGTRLLVL.

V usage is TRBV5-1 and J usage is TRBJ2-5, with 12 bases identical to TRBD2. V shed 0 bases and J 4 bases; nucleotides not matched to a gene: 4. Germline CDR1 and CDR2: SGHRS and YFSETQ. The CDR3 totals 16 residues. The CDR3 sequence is CASSLGLTSGGETQYF. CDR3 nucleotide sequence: TGCGCCAGCAGCTTGGGTCTGACTAGCGGGGGAGAGACCCAGTACTTC. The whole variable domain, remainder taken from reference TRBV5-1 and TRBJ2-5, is KAGVTQTPRYLIKTRGQQVTLSCSPISGHRSVSWYQQTPGQGLQFLFEYFSETQRNKGNFPGRFSGRQFSNSRSEMNVSTLELGDSALYLCASSLGLTSGGETQYFGPGTRLLVL.

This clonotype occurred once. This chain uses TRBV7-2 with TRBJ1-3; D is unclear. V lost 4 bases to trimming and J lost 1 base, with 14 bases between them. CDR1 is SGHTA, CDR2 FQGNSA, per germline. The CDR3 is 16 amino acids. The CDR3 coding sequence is TGTGCCAGCAGCTCCAACCCTGGGATGTCTGGAAACACCATATATTTT. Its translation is CASSSNPGMSGNTIYF.

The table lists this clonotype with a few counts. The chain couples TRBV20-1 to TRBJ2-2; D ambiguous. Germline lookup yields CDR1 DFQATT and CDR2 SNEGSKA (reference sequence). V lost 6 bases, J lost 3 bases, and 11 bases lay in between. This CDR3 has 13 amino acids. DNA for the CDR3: TGCAGTGCGGGGAACTGGGACACCGGGGAGCTGTTTTTT. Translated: CSAGNWDTGELFF.